The entry below describes one T cell receptor (beta chain). The CDR3 runs to 15 residues. Looked up from germline, CDR1 is SGHRS and CDR2 is YFSETQ. Trimming took 1 base from V and 6 from J, leaving 16 bases between them. Here immunoSEQ multiplex PCR was the method, and the copy in TCRdb shows in-frame clones only, minus some. The table includes almost 400,000 clones, around nine tenths detected once. This entry is derived from a study of blood T cell repertoires in COVID-19. Study-wide context: Nucleic acid was either cDNA or gDNA, and it came from T cells, B-cell-depleted T cells, or PBMCs.

Two consecutive negative NP/OP PCR tests, clearance, or resolved symptoms defined Cohort 3 recovery. The sequence came from a woman in her thirties who had recovered from COVID-19. The chain has TRBV5-1 and TRBJ1-2; D remains ambiguous. Material: PBMCs or T cells enriched from blood (not recorded which). CDR3 protein: CASSLTTDTINGYTF. The CDR3 region has the DNA TGCGCCAGCAGCTTGACCACTGACACAATCAATGGCTACACCTTC.